A single sample is the source of the 29 T cell receptor beta chains below, sequenced in a study of T cells in Graves' hyperthyroidism and ophthalmopathy. Researchers amplified the TCR beta CDR3 regions from RNA transcripts. The primer set for the first-round RT-PCR of the TCR CDR3 was HTBI. MiXCR, run by TCRdb on the multiplex PCR reads, gives a single entry per CDR3 protein. This sample has 610,000 or so distinct CDR3 sequences, with around 46% found just once. Sequencing was carried out using peripheral blood or thyroid tissue (not recorded which). Receptor source: a woman between 18 and 29 years old with Graves' hyperthyroidism.

The CDR3 DNA sequence: TGTGCCAGCAGCCCACAAGCCCCGGACAGCCTCATGAACACTGAAGCTTTCTTT. This sequence encodes CASSPQAPDSLMNTEAFF. J is TRBJ1-1 and V is TRBV7-8; TRBD1 is a possible D gene (6 bases). Per germline, CDR1 SGHVS and CDR2 FQNEAQ. The CDR3 contains 18 residues. V was trimmed by 5 bases and J by 0 bases, leaving 22 bases between them.

This clonotype was counted at least ten times. The chain has TRBV19 and TRBJ1-5; perhaps TRBD1 as D (5 bases). Germline V gene sequence: CDR1 LNHDA, CDR2 SQIVND (reference sequence). This CDR3 has 20 residues. V dropped 0 bases and J dropped 5 bases, with 26 bases sitting between them. This CDR3 reads CASSIDLGYFRQLDHQPQHF. The CDR3 DNA reads TGTGCCAGTAGTATAGATCTGGGGTATTTTCGACAGCTAGATCATCAGCCCCAGCATTTT. The whole variable domain, remainder taken from reference TRBV19 and TRBJ1-5, is DGGITQSPKYLFRKEGQNVTLSCEQNLNHDAMYWYRQDPGQGLRLIYYSQIVNDFQKGDIAEGYSVSREKKESFPLTVTSAQKNPTAFYLCASSIDLGYFRQLDHQPQHFGDGTRLSIL.

The chain couples TRBV7-9 to TRBJ2-7; D may be TRBD1 (5 bases). The better agreement between TRBJ2-5 and the DNA end casts doubt on the J call. CDR3 size: 14 residues. Germline V lookup: CDR1 SEHNR, CDR2 FQNEAQ (reference sequence). This CDR3 is CASSLPWGSGTQYF. The CDR3 DNA reads TGTGCCAGCAGCTTACCGTGGGGCTCGGGGACCCAGTACTTC.

This chain joins TRBV6-1 and TRBJ1-1, with D uncertain. The CDR3 contains 14 residues. Trimming left V 7 bases short and J 4 bases short, with 16 bases between. The germline V gene encodes CDR1 MNHNS and CDR2 SASEGT. For the CDR3, the DNA is TGTGCCAGCACTCAAGTGGGGTCGGGCACTGAAGCTTTCTTT. Translation: CASTQVGSGTEAFF.

The CDR3 here is CASSGQGATEAFF. The DNA for the CDR3 is TGTGCCAGCAGCGGACAGGGGGCCACTGAAGCTTTCTTT. This chain joins TRBV5-6 and TRBJ1-1; 11 bases are a match to TRBD1. Germline V gene data show CDR1 as SGHDT and CDR2 as YYEEEE. The V and J ends lost 4 bases and 4 bases, in that order; junction bases with no gene match: 0. This CDR3 has 13 amino acids.

In its sample, this clonotype was seen many times. The chain combines TRBV24-1 with TRBJ2-2; 9 bases agree with TRBD1. V was clipped by 10 bases and J by 6 bases; unmatched bases: 8. Germline CDR1 reads KGHDR; CDR2 reads SFDVKD. The CDR3 contains 14 residues. The CDR3 DNA is TGTGCCACTACACCGGGACAGGGATCCGGGGAGCTGTTTTTT. Translated, it gives CATTPGQGSGELFF.

Points on this clonotype: A much larger clonotype is one base distant, so this may be a read error. This chain connects TRBV7-6 to TRBJ2-7; 7 positions agree with TRBD1. The germline CDR1 and CDR2 sequences are SGHVS and FNYEAQ. The CDR3 consists of 18 residues. The CDR3 here is CVSSLRTFKTGYVPEQYF. In nucleotides, the CDR3 is TGTGTCAGCAGCTTACGTACCTTTAAGACAGGGTACGTCCCCGAGCAGTACTTC.

This clonotype was counted a few times. The chain uses TRBV6-1 and TRBJ1-2; no reliable D call. V was clipped by 1 base and J by 1 base, with 7 bases between them. The CDR3 has 14 amino acids. The V gene's germline CDR1 is MNHNS and CDR2 SASEGT. In DNA form, the CDR3 reads TGTGCCAGCAGTGAAGTGACAAATAACTATGGCTACACCTTC. It specifies CASSEVTNNYGYTF.

This clonotype has a count of ten or more. The chain links TRBV12-3 or TRBV12-4 to TRBJ2-7, with no clear D. V was pared by 5 bases and J by 4 bases, with 9 bases between. CDR3 length equals 12 residues. The CDR3 DNA follows: TGTGCCAGCAGTCTCCAACATTACGAGCAGTACTTC. Protein: CASSLQHYEQYF.

This chain uses TRBV20-1 with TRBJ2-7; TRBD2 agrees at 7 bases. Germline CDR1 reads DFQATT; CDR2 reads SNEGSKA (reference sequence). This CDR3 region has 13 residues. Losses at the gene ends were 6 bases for V and 0 bases for J; bases not matched to a gene: 5. The DNA for the CDR3 is TGCAGTGCCACTAGCGAGAGCTCCTACGAGCAGTACTTC. Protein: CSATSESSYEQYF.

This clonotype showed up many times. CDR3 sequence (DNA): TGCGCCAGCAGCGACGACAGGGGGAACACTGAAGCTTTCTTT. This translates into CASSDDRGNTEAFF. This chain links TRBV5-1 with TRBJ1-1; the match to TRBD1 covers 8 bases. The CDR3 runs 14 residues. The ends lost 4 bases at V and 1 base at J; junction bases unmatched: 3. Germline values: CDR1 SGHRS, CDR2 YFSETQ.

The V and J genes are TRBV14 and TRBJ2-7; the D gene is possibly TRBD2 (6 bases). The CDR3 totals 14 residues. Trimming removed 0 bases at V and 2 bases at J, with 8 bases between. CDR1 SGHDN and CDR2 FVKESK come from the germline V gene. CDR3 loop: CASSQEWTTYEQYF. The CDR3 nucleotides are TGTGCCAGCAGCCAAGAATGGACTACCTACGAGCAGTACTTC.

The V call is TRBV5-1, the J call TRBJ1-4; D is unclear. CDR1 SGHRS and CDR2 YFSETQ come from the germline V gene. V was cut by 4 bases and J by 10 bases, with 11 bases left in between. The CDR3 is 12 amino acids. In DNA form, the CDR3 reads TGCGCCAGCAGCGACTTAGCGGGAAAACTGTTTTTT. Translation: CASSDLAGKLFF.

The rearrangement links TRBV20-1 to TRBJ1-4; unclear D gene. The CDR3 spans 15 residues. Per germline, CDR1 DFQATT and CDR2 SNEGSKA (reference sequence). The ends were cut back, 0 bases at V and 6 bases at J, with 14 bases in the middle. DNA for the CDR3: TGCAGTGCTAGAGATGGAGGGAGCACAGATGAAAAACTGTTTTTT. Protein sequence: CSARDGGSTDEKLFF.

In the case of this clonotype: This may come from a read error, since a much larger clone is one base off. V is TRBV5-1 and J is TRBJ1-2, with a possible D match to TRBD1 (5 bases). Germline V gene sequence: CDR1 SGHRS, CDR2 YFSETQ. V was pared by 0 bases and J by 8 bases, with 11 bases between. This CDR3 has 13 amino acids. CDR3 sequence (DNA): TGCGCCAGCAGCTTGGCAGGGATAGGGGGCTACACCTTC. Translating gives CASSLAGIGGYTF.

The rearrangement links TRBV5-8 to TRBJ2-7, with 9 bases matching TRBD1. With 8 bases clipped from V and 4 bases from J, the junction kept 10 bases outside the gene matches. The CDR3 runs 14 residues. Germline-derived CDR1 and CDR2 are SGHTS and YDEGEE. The CDR3 reads CASHARTGVYEQYF. The CDR3 nucleotides are TGTGCCAGTCACGCGCGGACAGGGGTTTACGAGCAGTACTTC.

This clonotype came up a few times. V is TRBV3-1 and J is TRBJ1-4; possible D gene TRBD1, 6 bases. Germline V CDR1 and CDR2: LGHDT, YNNKEL (reference sequence). This CDR3 is 15 amino acids long. V was pared by 0 bases and J by 5 bases, with 10 bases between. CDR3: CASSQDNRANEKLFF. The CDR3 DNA reads as TGTGCCAGCAGCCAAGATAACAGGGCCAATGAAAAACTGTTTTTT.

This clonotype was counted a few times. The genes are TRBV19 and TRBJ2-1; possible D gene TRBD1, 8 bases. CDR3 length: 12 amino acids. Germline values: CDR1 LNHDA, CDR2 SQIVND (reference sequence). Trimming took off 11 bases at V and 8 bases at J, with 16 bases between the two ends. The CDR3 protein is CASRTGRDEQFF. In nucleotides, the CDR3 is TGTGCCTCACGGACAGGGAGGGATGAGCAGTTCTTC.

This clonotype was seen repeatedly, ten times or more. The chain combines TRBV2 with TRBJ1-6, with 8 nucleotides matching TRBD1. V shed 6 bases and J 9 bases; nucleotides not matched to a gene: 4. The CDR3 has 13 amino acids. Germline V lookup: CDR1 SNHLY, CDR2 FYNNEI. The CDR3 sequence: CASSGQGVSPLHF. Written as DNA, the CDR3 is TGTGCCAGCAGCGGACAGGGTGTTTCACCCCTCCACTTT.

The chain has TRBV7-9 and TRBJ2-7, with D possibly being TRBD2 (6 bases). The CDR3 length is 12 residues. The V gene lost 6 bases and the J gene lost 10 bases, with 16 bases spanning the gap. Germline V gene data show CDR1 as SEHNR and CDR2 as FQNEAQ (reference sequence). In DNA form, the CDR3 reads TGTGCCAGCAGTTCAGGTGGGGAGGCCCAGTACTTC. Its protein is CASSSGGEAQYF.

This clonotype came up many times. V gene TRBV5-8 combines with J gene TRBJ1-2; 7 bases agree with TRBD1. V shed 5 bases and J 8 bases; nucleotides not matched to a gene: 9. The CDR3 extends over 13 amino acids. Germline V gene data show CDR1 as SGHTS and CDR2 as YDEGEE. CDR3 sequence: CASRATGLKGYTF. DNA of the CDR3: TGTGCCAGCAGGGCGACAGGGCTTAAGGGCTACACCTTC.

Many counts were recorded for this clonotype. The chain uses TRBV7-9 and TRBJ1-1; the D gene is possibly TRBD1 (5 bases). Trimming took off 1 base at V and 6 bases at J, with 12 bases between the two ends. There are 14 residues in the CDR3. Per germline, CDR1 SEHNR and CDR2 FQNEAQ (reference sequence). As DNA, the CDR3 is TGTGCCAGCAGCTTAGTCTTGCGGGGGGCTGAAGCTTTCTTT. Protein product: CASSLVLRGAEAFF.

The table lists this clonotype with many counts. This sequence joins TRBV4-3 and TRBJ2-7; 7 bases fit TRBD1. CDR3 length: 15 amino acids. Losses at the gene ends were 4 bases for V and 0 bases for J; bases not matched to a gene: 6. The germline gives CDR1 LGHNA, CDR2 YSLEER. The chain's CDR3 is CASSPDRVSSYEQYF. As DNA, the CDR3 is TGCGCCAGCAGCCCCGACAGGGTAAGCTCCTACGAGCAGTACTTC.

In this sample, this clonotype turned up many times. The chain employs TRBV11-2 and TRBJ2-5; 10 bases align to TRBD2. The CDR3 is 16 amino acids. Germline V gives CDR1 SGHAT, CDR2 FQNNGV. Germline trimming cut 4 bases from V and 1 base from J; bases unmatched to any gene: 6. In nucleotides, the CDR3 is TGTGCCAGCAGCTCCAATATAGCGGGAGGCCAAGAGACCCAGTACTTC. This encodes CASSSNIAGGQETQYF.

The sample holds many counts of this clonotype. V gene TRBV10-3 combines with J gene TRBJ2-5; D is uncertain. There are 12 residues in the CDR3. Germline V gene lookup returns CDR1 ENHRY and CDR2 SYGVKD. V was shortened by 4 bases and J by 5 bases, with 8 bases between the two germline ends. The DNA of the CDR3 is TGTGCCATCAGTGGACTGGGCGAGACCCAGTACTTC. This gives the protein CAISGLGETQYF.

The chain recombines TRBV7-3 with TRBJ1-2; no firm D call. The V end lost 1 base, the J end lost 1 base, and 7 bases lay between the germline ends. Germline loops: CDR1 SGHTA, CDR2 FQGTGA. The length of the CDR3 is 14 residues. The CDR3 sequence: CASSLSGDNYGYTF. The CDR3 nucleotides are TGTGCCAGCAGCTTAAGTGGGGATAACTATGGCTACACCTTC.

This clonotype was counted between two and nine times. This chain links TRBV7-2 with TRBJ1-2; D might be TRBD1 (5 bases). Germline assignment: CDR1 SGHTA and CDR2 FQGNSA. This CDR3 is built from 14 residues. V lost 5 bases, J lost 4 bases, and 14 bases lay in between. CDR3 in amino acids: CASSPEGTVYGYTF. In DNA, the CDR3 is TGTGCCAGCAGCCCTGAGGGGACCGTCTATGGCTACACCTTC. The full variable domain, rest sourced from reference TRBV7-2 and TRBJ1-2, is GAGVSQSPSNKVTEKGKDVELRCDPISGHTALYWYRQSLGQGLEFLIYFQGNSAPDKSGLPSDRFSAERTGGSVSTLTIQRTQQEDSAVYLCASSPEGTVYGYTFGSGTRLTVV.

Note on this clonotype: The germline gene is not matched at one end of the junction; a read error may be the cause. The chain uses TRBV4-1 and TRBJ2-5; D gene uncertain. Germline V CDR1 and CDR2: MGHRA, YSYEKL. The CDR3 loop spans 13 amino acids. CDR3 nucleotides: TGTGCCAGCAGCCAAGGGTGGGGAGAGACCCAGTACTTC. Residues: CASSQGWGETQYF.

The chain recombines TRBV6-1 with TRBJ1-1; D call uncertain. The CDR3 contains 14 residues. Trimming removed 5 bases from V and 1 base from J, with 11 bases in between. In germline, CDR1 is MNHNS, CDR2 SASEGT. For the CDR3, the DNA is TGTGCCAGCAGTCGAGGCTTTCCGAACACTGAAGCTTTCTTT. It encodes CASSRGFPNTEAFF.